The T cell receptor beta chain described here comes from a study of blood T cells in healthy people across ages. Primed by a sample-barcoded 5' primer and a J-beta primer mix, a second PCR proceeded for 7 to 11 cycles. Via MiXCR, TCRdb re-called the 5' RACE reads, giving one row per CDR3 protein. The sample gives under 700,000 distinct CDR3 sequences, approximately 25% of which show up once; approximately 8.7% is in the top ten. This clonotype has only a few counts. Its antigen is not identified. The authors isolated at least 6 million PBMCs per sample. Study-wide findings and caveats: Fewer expanded clones and more diversity marked long-lived versus aged donors. The authors considered diversity estimates from one million T cells to be underestimates.

The V end was cut by 3 bases, the J end by 2 bases, with 7 bases between. The CDR3 contains 13 residues. From germline, CDR1 is LNHNV and CDR2 YYDKDF (reference sequence). The sample also formed part of further work on T cells of mothers and their children. As reported in that work: Each mother gave over 8.5 million TCR beta CDR3 reads; each child, around 3 million.

The specimen was blood. The chain employs TRBV15 and TRBJ1-1; D is uncertain. The receptor was isolated from a boy aged 10-17 years in good health. The DNA for the CDR3 is TGTGCCACCAGCAGGGAGCGTAACACTGAAGCTTTCTTT. It yields the protein CATSRERNTEAFF. The whole variable domain, filled in from reference TRBV15 and TRBJ1-1, reads DAMVIQNPRYQVTQFGKPVTLSCSQTLNHNVMYWYQQKSSQAPKLLFHYYDKDFNNEADTPDNFQSRRPNTSFCFLDIRSPGLGDTAMYLCATSRERNTEAFFGQGTRLTVV.